The 20 T cell receptor beta chains listed next were all sequenced from one sample in a study of blood T cells in healthy people across ages. The second PCR ran about 7 to 12 cycles with a sample-barcoded 5' primer and J-beta primers. TCRdb fed the 5' RACE reads into MiXCR, producing one record per CDR3 protein. In the table there are 600,000 to 800,000 distinct CDR3 sequences, over 20% of which are singletons. The sample consisted of blood. All receptors derive from a man between 65 and 85 years old in good health.

V and J are TRBV3-1 and TRBJ2-3; 9 nucleotides line up with TRBD2. The junction had 4 bases not matched to a gene; V was cut back by 1 base and J by 2 bases. CDR3 length: 16 amino acids. Per the germline V gene, CDR1 is LGHDT and CDR2 is YNNKEL (reference sequence). The CDR3 region has the DNA TGTGCCAGCAGCCAAGTTAGCGGGAGCTCCACAGATACGCAGTATTTT. This gives the protein CASSQVSGSSTDTQYF.

The CDR3 DNA reads as TGTGCCAGTAGTTTCACCGGGACTAGAGGCGCTGGGGCCAACGTCCTGACTTTC. Its protein is CASSFTGTRGAGANVLTF. The chain uses TRBV19 and TRBJ2-6, with 8 bases aligning to TRBD2. This CDR3 contains 18 residues. J was trimmed by 2 bases and V by 5 bases; bases with no gene match: 11. The germline V gene has CDR1 LNHDA and CDR2 SQIVND (reference sequence).

This clonotype was found a few times. The chain has TRBV7-2 and TRBJ2-3, with D unresolved. The CDR3 has 15 residues. CDR1 and CDR2 from the germline V gene are SGHTA and FQGNSA. V lost 3 bases to trimming and J lost 0 bases, with 10 bases between them. The CDR3 DNA follows: TGTGCCAGCAGCTTGGTGGTGTCTAGCACAGATACGCAGTATTTT. Translating gives CASSLVVSSTDTQYF.

The CDR3: CASSYPGLAGLSTDTQYF. The CDR3 DNA sequence: TGTGCCAGCAGTTACCCGGGGCTAGCGGGACTTAGCACAGATACGCAGTATTTT. The chain is built from TRBV6-5 and TRBJ2-3; TRBD2 aligns across 9 bases. Germline CDR1 is MNHEY and CDR2 is SVGAGI. CDR3 length: 18 residues. V shed 2 bases, J shed 0 bases, and the junction held 9 bases outside the gene matches.

CDR3 loop: CASSQGPLEQYV. The CDR3 region has the DNA TGTGCCAGCAGCCAGGGTCCCTTGGAGCAGTACGTC. V gene TRBV12-3 or TRBV12-4 combines with J gene TRBJ2-7; possibly TRBD1 for D (5 bases). This CDR3 is built from 12 residues. V was shortened by 6 bases and J by 7 bases, with 13 bases between the two germline ends.

The chain recombines TRBV10-3 with TRBJ2-5; D might be TRBD1 (6 bases). Gene TRBJ2-1 matches the end of the DNA better, so the J call may be wrong. CDR3 size: 11 residues. Germline V gene data show CDR1 as ENHRY and CDR2 as SYGVKD. The DNA of the CDR3 is TGTGCCATCCTGAAGGGGGATGAGCAGTTCTTC. This sequence encodes CAILKGDEQFF.

This CDR3 is CATSRRGTYEQYF. CDR3 coding DNA: TGTGCCACCAGCAGACGCGGGACCTACGAGCAGTACTTC. The chain recombines TRBV15 with TRBJ2-5; TRBD2 might be the D (6 bases). Near its end, the DNA agrees better with TRBJ2-7, so the J call may be wrong. Germline V gene data show CDR1 as LNHNV and CDR2 as YYDKDF (reference sequence). This CDR3 is built from 13 residues.

This clonotype has only a few counts. CDR3 sequence (DNA): TGTGCCAGCAGTTACGAGGGAACTAGCTCCTATAATTCACCCCTCCACTTT. Protein: CASSYEGTSSYNSPLHF. V is TRBV6-5 and J is TRBJ1-6; D is unclear. Trimming pared 2 bases from V and 0 bases from J, leaving 11 bases between. CDR3 length: 17 amino acids. CDR1 is MNHEY, CDR2 SVGAGI, per germline.

The chain uses TRBV24-1 and TRBJ2-3; no definite D call. The CDR3 extends over 14 amino acids. CDR1 and CDR2 (germline): KGHDR, SFDVKD. V was pared by 2 bases and J by 2 bases, with 7 bases between. As DNA, the CDR3 is TGTGCCACCAGTGATTCCGATTTCACAGATACGCAGTATTTT. Its protein is CATSDSDFTDTQYF.

The chain carries TRBV20-1 and TRBJ2-3; 14 bases are shared with TRBD2. This CDR3 has 16 residues. V shed 5 bases, J shed 1 base, and the junction held 5 bases outside the gene matches. CDR1 is DFQATT and CDR2 is SNEGSKA in the germline V gene (reference sequence). CDR3: CSASAGLAGGTDTQYF. The CDR3 bases are TGCAGTGCTTCTGCGGGACTAGCGGGGGGCACAGATACGCAGTATTTT.

The J gene is TRBJ2-7, the V gene TRBV6-2 or TRBV6-3; perhaps TRBD2 as D (6 bases). Germline CDR1 and CDR2: MNHEY and SVGEGT. The length of the CDR3 is 15 residues. V was shortened by 5 bases and J by 0 bases, with 14 bases between the two germline ends. The CDR3 protein is CASSRKGTPSYEQYF. Written as DNA, the CDR3 is TGTGCCAGCAGTCGGAAGGGGACTCCCTCCTACGAGCAGTACTTC.

This clonotype was counted ten times or more. The chain carries TRBV18 and TRBJ1-4; TRBD1 is a possible D gene (5 bases). The V and J ends lost 3 bases and 1 base respectively, with 12 bases between them. Per the germline V gene, CDR1 is KGHSH and CDR2 is LQKENI. This CDR3 has 16 residues. The CDR3 DNA reads TGTGCCAGCTCACCGTCGGGCGGGGGAACTAATGAAAAACTGTTTTTT. Translating gives CASSPSGGGTNEKLFF.

In the case of this clonotype: A junction end diverges from the germline sequence, so it may reflect a read error. The J gene is TRBJ1-4, the V gene TRBV9, with a tentative D call TRBD1 (5 bases). Germline V lookup: CDR1 SGDLS, CDR2 YYNGEE. The CDR3 is 13 amino acids. CDR3 sequence: CASSSTVNEKLFF. Here the CDR3 DNA reads TGTGCCAGCAGCTCGACAGTTAATGAAAAGCTGTTTTTT.

The chain carries TRBV28 and TRBJ2-5; a possible D gene is TRBD2 (5 bases). The end of the DNA is better explained by TRBJ2-7, so the J call may be wrong. Germline V gene sequence: CDR1 MDHEN, CDR2 SYDVKM. CDR3 size: 14 residues. DNA of the CDR3: TGTGCCAGCAGCCTCCTCCCGGCTACTAGCGAGCAGTACTTC. This translates into CASSLLPATSEQYF.

This chain connects TRBV12-3 or TRBV12-4 to TRBJ2-5; 10 bases map to TRBD2. The CDR3 runs to 15 residues. J gave up 4 bases and V 3 bases, and 5 bases lay outside the gene matches. The CDR3 DNA sequence: TGTGCCAGCAGTTTCGAAGTAGCGGGAGGAGAGACCCAGTACTTC. This translates into CASSFEVAGGETQYF.

This clonotype was found a few times. One junction end disagrees with the germline gene, perhaps due to a read error. The V and J genes are TRBV7-9 and TRBJ1-5; D not resolved. Germline V lookup: CDR1 SEHNR, CDR2 FQNEAQ (reference sequence). This CDR3 has 14 residues. The CDR3, as DNA: TGTGCCAGCAGCTTAGATGTCACTAATCAGCCCCTGCATTTT. Protein product: CASSLDVTNQPLHF. Combining the CDR3 with reference TRBV7-9 and TRBJ1-5 gives the whole variable domain DTGVSQNPRHKITKRGQNVTFRCDPISEHNRLYWYRQTLGQGPEFLTYFQNEAQLEKSRLLSDRFSAERPKGSFSTLEIQRTEQGDSAMYLCASSLDVTNQPLHFGDGTRLSIL.

This clonotype was counted a few times. An end of the junction does not agree with germline; a read error may underlie this. V usage is TRBV5-1 and J usage is TRBJ1-4; 7 bases align to TRBD1. In germline, CDR1 is SGHRS, CDR2 YFSETQ. The CDR3 runs to 15 residues. CDR3: CASSWRDSSPEKLFF. Here the CDR3 DNA reads TGCGCCAGTAGCTGGAGGGACAGTTCACCTGAAAAACTGTTTTTT.

The V and J genes are TRBV29-1 and TRBJ1-4; D is perhaps TRBD1 (6 bases). Germline loops: CDR1 SQVTM, CDR2 ANQGSEA. V lost 0 bases and J lost 6, with 23 bases in between. The length of the CDR3 is 18 residues. The CDR3 is CSVEDRGAQGGSDEKLFF. The DNA for the CDR3 is TGCAGCGTTGAAGATCGCGGGGCGCAAGGGGGATCGGATGAAAAACTGTTTTTT.

The chain employs TRBV7-2 and TRBJ2-3; D gene ambiguous. The CDR3 is made up of 17 amino acids. With 1 base removed from V and 0 bases from J, the gap between germline ends came to 14 bases. CDR1 is SGHTA, CDR2 FQGNSA, per germline. The CDR3 spells CASSLVGAPYSTDTQYF. CDR3 bases: TGTGCCAGCAGCTTAGTAGGAGCCCCCTATAGCACAGATACGCAGTATTTT. Supplemented by reference TRBV7-2 and TRBJ2-3, the full variable domain reads GAGVSQSPSNKVTEKGKDVELRCDPISGHTALYWYRQSLGQGLEFLIYFQGNSAPDKSGLPSDRFSAERTGGSVSTLTIQRTQQEDSAVYLCASSLVGAPYSTDTQYFGPGTRLTVL.

This chain joins TRBV20-1 and TRBJ2-7, with 8 positions matching TRBD1. J gave up 7 bases and V 2 bases, and 10 bases lay outside the gene matches. This CDR3 comprises 14 residues. From germline, CDR1 is DFQATT and CDR2 SNEGSKA (reference sequence). CDR3 sequence: CSARPRTGTREQYF. The CDR3, as DNA: TGCAGTGCTAGACCCCGGACAGGGACAAGGGAGCAGTACTTC.